Listed here are 25 T cell receptor beta chains from one sample, sequenced in a study of human thymus T cells. In corrective heart surgery, resections were taken, and these provided the thymus tissue. Measured with immunoSEQ multiplex PCR; TCRdb has only the in-frame clones, and not every one. The sample lists under 150,000 clones, approximately 96% seen once, with under 0.025% in the top ten. Sequencing used thymus tissue. These receptor sequences come from a boy under two years old with a congenital heart defect but otherwise immunologically healthy.

This chain connects TRBV6-5 to TRBJ2-7, with D perhaps TRBD2 (5 bases). V lost 5 bases and J lost 2, with 13 bases in between. Germline V lookup: CDR1 MNHEY, CDR2 SVGAGI. This CDR3 comprises 14 residues. The CDR3 loop reads CASSPRTEAYEQYF. CDR3 sequence (DNA): TGTGCCAGCAGTCCCCGGACGGAGGCCTACGAGCAGTACTTC.

The chain links TRBV4-3 to TRBJ2-1; no clear D. Germline V CDR1 and CDR2: LGHNA, YSLEER. V dropped 1 base and J dropped 3 bases, with 10 bases sitting between them. This CDR3 is 15 amino acids long. The CDR3 is CASSQVVAGYNEQFF. CDR3 DNA: TGCGCCAGCAGCCAAGTAGTGGCAGGCTACAATGAGCAGTTCTTC.

The chain couples TRBV2 to TRBJ2-5, with TRBD2 matching over 7 bases. Germline lookup yields CDR1 SNHLY and CDR2 FYNNEI. The CDR3 is made up of 16 amino acids. The trim removed 3 bases at V and 4 bases at J, leaving 11 bases unmatched. The CDR3 DNA reads as TGTGCCAGCAGTGAGCGGGGGATCATTTCTTCAGAGACCCAGTACTTC. It codes for CASSERGIISSETQYF. The whole variable domain, filled in from reference TRBV2 and TRBJ2-5, reads EPEVTQTPSHQVTQMGQEVILRCVPISNHLYFYWYRQILGQKVEFLVSFYNNEISEKSEIFDDQFSVERPDGSNFTLKIRSTKLEDSAMYFCASSERGIISSETQYFGPGTRLLVL.

CDR3 in amino acids: CASSQEAAGWFPGEQFF. The CDR3 bases are TGCGCCAGCAGCCAAGAGGCCGCTGGTTGGTTTCCTGGTGAGCAGTTCTTC. V gene TRBV4-1 combines with J gene TRBJ2-1; D unclear. CDR3 length: 17 amino acids. CDR1 is MGHRA and CDR2 is YSYEKL in the germline V gene. V lost 0 bases and J 9 bases, leaving 21 bases between the germline ends.

The chain is built from TRBV5-6 and TRBJ1-1; D is possibly TRBD1 (6 bases). The CDR3 extends over 17 amino acids. CDR1 SGHDT and CDR2 YYEEEE come from the germline V gene. Trimming cost V 0 bases and J 1 base, with 16 bases left between them. The CDR3 coding sequence is TGTGCCAGCAGCTTGGTACTGTCAGGGGAGGGGAACACTGAAGCTTTCTTT. Its translation: CASSLVLSGEGNTEAFF.

This chain joins TRBV30 and TRBJ2-4; possibly TRBD2 for D (6 bases). Germline V gene sequence: CDR1 GTSNPN, CDR2 SVGIG (reference sequence). This CDR3 comprises 15 residues. V dropped 1 base and J dropped 0 bases, with 10 bases sitting between them. CDR3 nucleotide sequence: TGTGCCTGGAGTGATGGGGGGATAGCCAAAAACATTCAGTACTTC. Amino acids: CAWSDGGIAKNIQYF.

The V and J genes are TRBV29-1 and TRBJ1-1, with a possible D match to TRBD1 (5 bases). The germline gives CDR1 SQVTM, CDR2 ANQGSEA. Between the trimmed V and J ends, which lost 6 bases and 1 base, there was a span of 24 bases. This CDR3 contains 17 residues. The CDR3 bases are TGCAGCGTGGGGGGAGGTCGATTCCTAACTGCGAACACTGAAGCTTTCTTT. Residues: CSVGGGRFLTANTEAFF. The whole variable domain, filled in from reference TRBV29-1 and TRBJ1-1, reads SAVISQKPSRDICQRGTSLTIQCQVDSQVTMMFWYRQQPGQSLTLIATANQGSEATYESGFVIDKFPISRPNLTFSTLTVSNMSPEDSSIYLCSVGGGRFLTANTEAFFGQGTRLTVV.

The CDR3 DNA reads as TGCGCCAGCAGCTTCCCACCGGGACAGGGCACAGATACGCAGTATTTT. Translation gives CASSFPPGQGTDTQYF. This chain uses TRBV5-1 with TRBJ2-3; 8 nucleotides match TRBD1. Per germline, CDR1 SGHRS and CDR2 YFSETQ. The CDR3 sequence is 16 residues long. V was clipped by 2 bases and J by 1 base; unmatched bases: 6.

The chain couples TRBV5-4 to TRBJ1-5; D is ambiguous. V was cut by 0 bases and J by 6 bases, with 7 bases left in between. This CDR3 is built from 13 residues. In germline, CDR1 is SGHNT, CDR2 YYREEE (reference sequence). This chain's CDR3 is CASSLGPSQPQHF. The CDR3 DNA sequence: TGTGCCAGCAGCTTGGGGCCGAGTCAGCCCCAGCATTTT.

This chain joins TRBV5-1 and TRBJ2-3; 10 nucleotides agree with TRBD2. Germline V gives CDR1 SGHRS, CDR2 YFSETQ. The V segment lost 0 bases and the J segment 8 bases; nucleotides outside the gene matches: 6. This CDR3 contains 15 residues. CDR3 region: CASSLELAGRGTQYF. Here the CDR3 DNA reads TGCGCCAGCAGCTTGGAACTAGCGGGGCGGGGTACGCAGTATTTT.

The V and J genes are TRBV19 and TRBJ2-2; D uncertain. Germline lookup yields CDR1 LNHDA and CDR2 SQIVND (reference sequence). Trimming pared 3 bases from V and 4 bases from J, leaving 3 bases between. The CDR3 contains 12 residues. CDR3 protein: CASSMGTGELFF. In DNA, the CDR3 is TGTGCCAGTAGTATGGGCACCGGGGAGCTGTTTTTT.

The chain uses TRBV7-9 and TRBJ2-2; TRBD1 matches 7 bases. V trimming: 4 bases; J trimming: 8 bases; junction bases outside the gene matches: 13. This CDR3 has 16 amino acids. From germline, CDR1 is SEHNR and CDR2 FQNEAQ (reference sequence). CDR3 DNA: TGTGCCAGCAGCTGGACCGGGACAGCGAAGCTAGGGGAGCTGTTTTTT. Amino acid sequence: CASSWTGTAKLGELFF.

This clone was found a few times. The gene calls are TRBV9 and TRBJ1-6; weak D call: TRBD1 (6 bases). This CDR3 spans 14 amino acids. The germline V gene encodes CDR1 SGDLS and CDR2 YYNGEE. Trimming took off 4 bases at V and 9 bases at J, with 14 bases between the two ends. This CDR3 reads CASSPGTPSSPLHF. The CDR3 nucleotides read TGTGCCAGCAGCCCCGGGACACCAAGTTCACCCCTCCACTTT.

The chain combines TRBV21-1 with TRBJ2-5. TRBV21-1 is annotated as a pseudogene. The CDR3 consists of 17 residues. The CDR3 sequence: CASSKGTSGRVKETQYF. The CDR3 bases are TGTGCCAGCAGCAAAGGTACTTCAGGGAGAGTGAAAGAGACCCAGTACTTC.

The genes are TRBV4-2 and TRBJ1-5; possibly TRBD1 for D (5 bases). The germline gives CDR1 LGHNA, CDR2 YNFKEQ. This CDR3 is 17 amino acids long. Trimming shortened V by 0 bases and J by 2 bases, and 14 bases separated the two germline ends. CDR3 residues: CASSQDERGSRNQPQHF. The DNA of the CDR3 is TGTGCCAGCAGCCAAGATGAAAGGGGCAGTCGCAATCAGCCCCAGCATTTT.

The rearrangement uses TRBV4-1 and TRBJ2-7; 7 bases line up with TRBD2. The V gene's germline CDR1 is MGHRA and CDR2 YSYEKL. V lost 4 bases to trimming and J lost 6 bases; unmatched junction nucleotides: 6. The CDR3 extends over 13 amino acids. CDR3 DNA: TGCGCCAGCAGCCTATATCCGGGGGGCGAGCAGTACTTC. Its translation: CASSLYPGGEQYF.

J is TRBJ2-1 and V is TRBV18; tentatively, D is TRBD2 (6 bases). The CDR3 extends over 17 amino acids. From germline, CDR1 is KGHSH and CDR2 LQKENI. Trimming shortened V by 3 bases and J by 10 bases, and 25 bases separated the two germline ends. As DNA, the CDR3 is TGTGCCAGCTCACCTCGACATGCGGGGTCCCCGGAAGGGGAGCAGTTCTTC. Protein product: CASSPRHAGSPEGEQFF.

V usage is TRBV9 and J usage is TRBJ2-1, with 14 bases identical to TRBD2. J lost 9 bases, V lost 4 bases, and 9 bases had no gene match. CDR1 and CDR2 from the germline V gene are SGDLS and YYNGEE. There are 16 residues in the CDR3. The CDR3 reads CASSPRTSGGRSEQFF. The CDR3 DNA follows: TGTGCCAGCAGCCCTAGGACTAGCGGGGGGAGGAGTGAGCAGTTCTTC.

This clone was seen only once. The chain employs TRBV27 and TRBJ1-2; perhaps TRBD1 as D (6 bases). This CDR3 has 13 residues. Germline CDR1 reads MNHEY; CDR2 reads SMNVEV (reference sequence). Between the trimmed V and J ends, which lost 1 base and 8 bases, there was a span of 11 bases. CDR3: CASSLLGAPGYTF. CDR3 DNA: TGTGCCAGCAGTTTATTGGGGGCGCCAGGCTACACCTTC.

V gene TRBV28 combines with J gene TRBJ1-2; D is perhaps TRBD1 (5 bases). Germline V gene sequence: CDR1 MDHEN, CDR2 SYDVKM. The CDR3 is 13 amino acids. V lost 2 bases, J lost 4 bases, and 8 bases lay in between. The DNA of the CDR3 is TGTGCCAGCAGTTTAGGGACCCCCTATGGCTACACCTTC. As protein: CASSLGTPYGYTF.

The J gene is TRBJ1-1, the V gene TRBV5-4, with D maybe TRBD1 (5 bases). The V and J ends lost 4 bases and 10 bases respectively, with 17 bases between them. From germline, CDR1 is SGHNT and CDR2 YYREEE (reference sequence). This CDR3 comprises 13 residues. The CDR3 bases are TGTGCCAGCAGCCCCGGGACCCCTCCGGGAGCTTTCTTT. Protein: CASSPGTPPGAFF.

The chain couples TRBV7-2 to TRBJ2-3; 7 nucleotides match TRBD1. Per the germline V gene, CDR1 is SGHTA and CDR2 is FQGNSA. The CDR3 is made up of 14 amino acids. Trimming at V came to 11 bases and at J to 5 bases, leaving 13 bases not matched to a gene. The CDR3 protein is CAGDRGGPEDTQYF. CDR3 nucleotide sequence: TGTGCCGGCGATAGAGGGGGCCCTGAAGATACGCAGTATTTT.

The rearrangement links TRBV6-1 to TRBJ2-7, with D unresolved. The CDR3 runs 12 residues. Looked up from germline, CDR1 is MNHNS and CDR2 is SASEGT. Trimming stripped 6 bases from V and 4 bases from J, with 10 bases between. DNA for the CDR3: TGTGCCAGCAGGGCCGCGTGGTACGAGCAGTACTTC. Translated, it gives CASRAAWYEQYF.

This clone was counted only a few times. The rearrangement joins TRBV30 to TRBJ1-1; tentative D call: TRBD1 (6 bases). Germline lookup yields CDR1 GTSNPN and CDR2 SVGIG (reference sequence). The length of the CDR3 is 15 residues. V was clipped by 4 bases and J by 3 bases, with 18 bases between them. CDR3 DNA sequence: TGTGCCTGGACAGGGTGCGAGGGGGGAGACACTGAAGCTTTCTTT. It is translated as CAWTGCEGGDTEAFF.

The chain links TRBV5-8 to TRBJ2-3; a weak D match, TRBD2 (5 bases). Germline assignment: CDR1 SGHTS and CDR2 YDEGEE. The CDR3 consists of 15 residues. V dropped 1 base and J dropped 2 bases, with 11 bases sitting between them. The DNA of the CDR3 is TGTGCCAGCAGCTTGTTCCGGGGAGTCACAGATACGCAGTATTTT. Amino acid sequence: CASSLFRGVTDTQYF.